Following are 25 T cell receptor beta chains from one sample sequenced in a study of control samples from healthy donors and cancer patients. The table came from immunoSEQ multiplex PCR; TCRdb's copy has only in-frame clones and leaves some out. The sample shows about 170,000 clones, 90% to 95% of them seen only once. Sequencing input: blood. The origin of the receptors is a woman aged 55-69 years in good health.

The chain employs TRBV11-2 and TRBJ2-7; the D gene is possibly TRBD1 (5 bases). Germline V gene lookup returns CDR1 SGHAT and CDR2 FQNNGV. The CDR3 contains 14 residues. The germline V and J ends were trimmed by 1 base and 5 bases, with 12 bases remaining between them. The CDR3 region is CASSLVAVDNEQYF. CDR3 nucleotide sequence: TGTGCCAGCAGCTTAGTGGCGGTGGACAACGAGCAGTACTTC.

CDR3 sequence reads: CASSPVLAGGINEQFF. DNA for the CDR3: TGTGCCAGCTCACCGGTACTAGCGGGGGGGATAAATGAGCAGTTCTTC. J is TRBJ2-1 and V is TRBV18; 13 nucleotides match TRBD2. Trimming removed 3 bases from V and 7 bases from J; junction bases left unmatched: 6. Germline V CDR1 and CDR2: KGHSH, LQKENI. The CDR3 spans 16 residues.

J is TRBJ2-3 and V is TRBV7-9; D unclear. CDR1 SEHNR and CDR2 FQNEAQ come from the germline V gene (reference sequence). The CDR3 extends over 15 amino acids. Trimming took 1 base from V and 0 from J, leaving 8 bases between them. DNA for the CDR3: TGTGCCAGCAGCTTAGGTCATTATAGCACAGATACGCAGTATTTT. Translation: CASSLGHYSTDTQYF. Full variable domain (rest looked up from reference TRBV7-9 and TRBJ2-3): DTGVSQNPRHKITKRGQNVTFRCDPISEHNRLYWYRQTLGQGPEFLTYFQNEAQLEKSRLLSDRFSAERPKGSFSTLEIQRTEQGDSAMYLCASSLGHYSTDTQYFGPGTRLTVL.

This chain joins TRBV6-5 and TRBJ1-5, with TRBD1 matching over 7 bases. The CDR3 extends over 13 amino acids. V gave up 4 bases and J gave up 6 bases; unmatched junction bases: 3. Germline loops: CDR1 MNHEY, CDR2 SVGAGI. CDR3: CASSFDRVQPQHF. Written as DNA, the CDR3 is TGTGCCAGCAGTTTCGACAGGGTTCAGCCCCAGCATTTT.

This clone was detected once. The CDR3 region has the DNA TGTGCCAGCTCCCCTAGGGGGAACTATGGCTACACCTTC. Translation: CASSPRGNYGYTF. The chain has TRBV6-5 and TRBJ1-2; weak D call: TRBD1 (6 bases). This CDR3 comprises 13 residues. Germline-derived CDR1 and CDR2 are MNHEY and SVGAGI. Trimming removed 8 bases at V and 2 bases at J, with 12 bases between.

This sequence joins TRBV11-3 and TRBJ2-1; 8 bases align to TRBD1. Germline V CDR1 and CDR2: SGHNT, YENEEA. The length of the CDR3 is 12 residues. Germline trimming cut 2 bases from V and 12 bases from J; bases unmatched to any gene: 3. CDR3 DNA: TGTGCCAGCAGCTTATCCGGGACAGGGCAGTTCTTC. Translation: CASSLSGTGQFF. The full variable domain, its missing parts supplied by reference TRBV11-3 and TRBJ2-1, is EAGVVQSPRYKIIEKKQPVAFWCNPISGHNTLYWYLQNLGQGPELLIRYENEEAVDDSQLPKDRFSAERLKGVDSTLKIQPAELGDSAVYLCASSLSGTGQFFGPGTRLTVL.

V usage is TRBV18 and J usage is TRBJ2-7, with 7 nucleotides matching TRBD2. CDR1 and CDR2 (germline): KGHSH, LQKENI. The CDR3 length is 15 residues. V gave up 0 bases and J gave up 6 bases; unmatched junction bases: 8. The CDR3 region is CASSPPSGVRGEQYF. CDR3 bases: TGTGCCAGCTCACCACCGAGCGGGGTCCGGGGCGAGCAGTACTTC.

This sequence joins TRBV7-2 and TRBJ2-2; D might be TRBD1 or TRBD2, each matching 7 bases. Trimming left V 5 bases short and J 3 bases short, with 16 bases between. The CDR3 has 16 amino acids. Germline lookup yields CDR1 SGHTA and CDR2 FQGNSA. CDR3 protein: CASSPRPGGDTGELFF. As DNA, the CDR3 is TGTGCCAGCAGCCCTAGACCAGGGGGGGACACCGGGGAGCTGTTTTTT.

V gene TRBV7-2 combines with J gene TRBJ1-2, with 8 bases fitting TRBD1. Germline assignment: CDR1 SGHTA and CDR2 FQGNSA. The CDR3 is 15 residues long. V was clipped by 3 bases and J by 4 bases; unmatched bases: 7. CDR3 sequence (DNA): TGTGCCAGCAGCTTCTCAACGGGACAGGTCTATGGCTACACCTTC. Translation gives CASSFSTGQVYGYTF.

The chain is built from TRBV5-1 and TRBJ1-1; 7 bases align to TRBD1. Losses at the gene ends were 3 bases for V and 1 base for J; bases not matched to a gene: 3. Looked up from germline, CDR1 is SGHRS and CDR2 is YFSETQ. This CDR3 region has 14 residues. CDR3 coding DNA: TGCGCCAGCAGCTCACGACAGGGGAACACTGAAGCTTTCTTT. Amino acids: CASSSRQGNTEAFF.

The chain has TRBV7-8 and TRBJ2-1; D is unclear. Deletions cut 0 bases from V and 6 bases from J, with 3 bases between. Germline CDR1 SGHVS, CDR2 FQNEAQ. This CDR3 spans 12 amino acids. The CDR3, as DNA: TGTGCCAGCAGCTTAGCAAGCAATGAGCAGTTCTTC. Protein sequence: CASSLASNEQFF. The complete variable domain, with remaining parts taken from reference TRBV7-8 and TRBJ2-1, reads GAGVSQSPRYKVAKRGQDVALRCDPISGHVSLFWYQQALGQGPEFLTYFQNEAQLDKSGLPSDRFFAERPEGSVSTLKIQRTQQEDSAVYLCASSLASNEQFFGPGTRLTVL.

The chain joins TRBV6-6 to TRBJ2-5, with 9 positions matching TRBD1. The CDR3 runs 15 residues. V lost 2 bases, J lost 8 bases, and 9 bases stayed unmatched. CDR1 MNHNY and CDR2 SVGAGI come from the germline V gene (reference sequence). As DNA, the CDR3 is TGTGCCAGCAGTTACATGACAGGGGGTAGAAACACCCAGTACTTC. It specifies CASSYMTGGRNTQYF.

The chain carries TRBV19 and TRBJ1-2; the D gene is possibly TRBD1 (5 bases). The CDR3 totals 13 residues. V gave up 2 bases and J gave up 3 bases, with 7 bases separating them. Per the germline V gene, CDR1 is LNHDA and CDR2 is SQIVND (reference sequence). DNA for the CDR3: TGTGCCAGTAGTATACAGGGAGACTATGGCTACACCTTC. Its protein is CASSIQGDYGYTF.

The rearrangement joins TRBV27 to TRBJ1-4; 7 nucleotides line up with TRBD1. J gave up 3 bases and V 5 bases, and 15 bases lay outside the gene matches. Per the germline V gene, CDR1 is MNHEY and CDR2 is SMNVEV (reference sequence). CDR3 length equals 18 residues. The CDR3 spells CASSADSRDSAANEKLFF. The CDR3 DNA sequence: TGTGCCAGCAGTGCCGATTCCCGGGACAGTGCGGCTAATGAAAAACTGTTTTTT.

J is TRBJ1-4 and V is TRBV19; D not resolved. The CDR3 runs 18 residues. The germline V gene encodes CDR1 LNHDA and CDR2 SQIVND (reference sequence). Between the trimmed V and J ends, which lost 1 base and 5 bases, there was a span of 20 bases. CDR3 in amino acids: CASSIGRHGVRRNEKLFF. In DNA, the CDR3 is TGTGCCAGTAGTATAGGACGCCACGGGGTACGGAGGAATGAAAAACTGTTTTTT.

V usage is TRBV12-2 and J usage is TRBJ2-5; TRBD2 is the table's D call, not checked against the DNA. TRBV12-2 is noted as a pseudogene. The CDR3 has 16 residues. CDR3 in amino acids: CASRCIPRGSRETQYF. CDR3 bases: TGTGCAAGTCGCTGTATCCCCCGCGGTTCTCGGGAGACCCAGTACTTC.

CDR3 residues: CASSESAAVNQPQHF. The CDR3 DNA sequence: TGCGCCAGCAGTGAGTCGGCGGCAGTAAATCAGCCCCAGCATTTT. This chain joins TRBV10-2 and TRBJ1-5; D gene ambiguous. Germline CDR1 and CDR2: WSHSY and SAAADI. The CDR3 covers 15 residues. The germline V and J ends were trimmed by 0 bases and 4 bases, with 10 bases remaining between them.

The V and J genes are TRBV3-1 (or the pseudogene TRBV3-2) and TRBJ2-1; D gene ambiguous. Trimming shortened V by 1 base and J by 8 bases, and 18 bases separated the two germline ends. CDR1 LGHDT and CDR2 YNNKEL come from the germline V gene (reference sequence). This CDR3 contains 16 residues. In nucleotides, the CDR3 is TGTGCCAGCAGCCAAGGTCCGGCGGCCGGTTGGGATGAGCAGTTCTTC. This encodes CASSQGPAAGWDEQFF.

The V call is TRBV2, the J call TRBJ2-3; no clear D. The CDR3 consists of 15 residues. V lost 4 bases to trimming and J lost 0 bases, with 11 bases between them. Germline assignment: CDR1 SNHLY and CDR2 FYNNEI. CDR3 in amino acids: CASSGRRLSTDTQYF. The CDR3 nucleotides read TGTGCCAGCAGTGGAAGACGACTTAGCACAGATACGCAGTATTTT.

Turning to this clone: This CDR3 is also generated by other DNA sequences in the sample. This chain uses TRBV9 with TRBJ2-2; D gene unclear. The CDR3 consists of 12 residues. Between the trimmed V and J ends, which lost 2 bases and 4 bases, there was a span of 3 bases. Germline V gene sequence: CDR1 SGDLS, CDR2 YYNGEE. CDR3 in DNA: TGTGCCAGCAGCGTGAGCACCGGGGAGCTGTTTTTT. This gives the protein CASSVSTGELFF.

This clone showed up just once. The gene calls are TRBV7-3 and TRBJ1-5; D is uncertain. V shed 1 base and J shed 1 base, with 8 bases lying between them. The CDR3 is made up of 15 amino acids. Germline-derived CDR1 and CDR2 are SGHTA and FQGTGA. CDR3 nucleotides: TGTGCCAGCAGCTTAAACCCCGGAAGCAATCAGCCCCAGCATTTT. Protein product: CASSLNPGSNQPQHF.

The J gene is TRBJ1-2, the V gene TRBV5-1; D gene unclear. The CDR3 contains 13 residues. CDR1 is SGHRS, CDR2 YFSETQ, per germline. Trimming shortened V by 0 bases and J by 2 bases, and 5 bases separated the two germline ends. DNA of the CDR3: TGCGCCAGCAGCTTGGCCTTGAACTATGGCTACACCTTC. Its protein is CASSLALNYGYTF.

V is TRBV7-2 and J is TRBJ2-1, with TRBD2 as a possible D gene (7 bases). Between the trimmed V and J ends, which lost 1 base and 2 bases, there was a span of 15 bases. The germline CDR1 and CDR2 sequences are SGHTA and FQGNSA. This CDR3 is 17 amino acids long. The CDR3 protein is CASSLGVGRGTYNEQFF. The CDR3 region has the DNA TGTGCCAGCAGCTTAGGGGTTGGGAGGGGGACCTACAATGAGCAGTTCTTC.

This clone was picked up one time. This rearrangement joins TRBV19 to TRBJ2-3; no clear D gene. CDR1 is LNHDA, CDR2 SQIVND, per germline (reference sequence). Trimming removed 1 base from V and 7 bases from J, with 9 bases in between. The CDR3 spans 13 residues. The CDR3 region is CASSIAALNTQYF. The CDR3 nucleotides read TGTGCCAGTAGTATAGCCGCACTGAATACGCAGTATTTT.

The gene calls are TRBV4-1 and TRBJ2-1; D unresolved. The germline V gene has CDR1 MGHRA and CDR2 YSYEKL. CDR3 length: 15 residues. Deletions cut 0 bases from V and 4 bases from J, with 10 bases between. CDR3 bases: TGCGCCAGCAGCCAAGAGGGTTCTAGGTACAATGAGCAGTTCTTC. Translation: CASSQEGSRYNEQFF.